This T cell receptor beta chain was profiled in a study of blood T cell repertoires in COVID-19. Study-wide background: Both acute and convalescent COVID-19 samples were obtained from the United States, Italy and Spain.

The V segment lost 3 bases and the J segment 4 bases; nucleotides outside the gene matches: 12. Germline V CDR1 and CDR2: SGDLS, YYNGEE. The CDR3 covers 16 residues. In the original processing: How many nucleated cells were present was estimated from reference gene primer amplification. Profiled with immunoSEQ multiplex PCR; TCRdb holds only in-frame clones, not every one. The DNA gave D and trimming, while V, J and clone size come from that table. This repertoire shows more than 100,000 clones, 70% to 85% found once; its top ten account for 3.5% to 5.5%. V gene TRBV9 combines with J gene TRBJ2-5; 7 positions agree with TRBD2. This TCR was recovered from a woman in her sixties or seventies with acute or convalescent COVID-19. Sample: peripheral blood. This CDR3 reads CASSEKVRGGGETQYF. The CDR3 nucleotides are TGTGCCAGCAGCGAGAAGGTCCGAGGCGGGGGAGAGACCCAGTACTTC. The full variable domain, with the rest looked up from reference TRBV9 and TRBJ2-5, is DSGVTQTPKHLITATGQRVTLRCSPRSGDLSVYWYQQSLDQGLQFLIQYYNGEERAKGNILERFSAQQFPDLHSELNLSSLELGDSALYFCASSEKVRGGGETQYFGPGTRLLVL.